This note documents a single T cell receptor beta chain sequence. The primer mix had 60 Vbeta and 13 Jbeta primers. The data were produced by immunoSEQ multiplex PCR, yet TCRdb's version contains in-frame clones alone and is incomplete. The repertoire holds around 120,000 clones, with roughly 80% as singletons. This specimen belongs to a study of cytomegalovirus exposure and HLA in healthy donors. Trimming took off 2 bases at V and 4 bases at J, with 14 bases between the two ends. CDR1 is MGHRA, CDR2 YSYEKL, per germline. The CDR3 runs to 15 residues. Everyone who donated was a healthy bone marrow donor.

The gene calls are TRBV4-1 and TRBJ2-5; D possibly corresponds to TRBD2 (5 bases). The sequence was collected from a female donor in good health and CMV-seropositive. The sample taken for sequencing was PBMCs. CDR3 sequence reads: CASSQQLVVSETQYF. The CDR3 region has the DNA TGCGCCAGCAGCCAACAACTAGTAGTCTCAGAGACCCAGTACTTC.